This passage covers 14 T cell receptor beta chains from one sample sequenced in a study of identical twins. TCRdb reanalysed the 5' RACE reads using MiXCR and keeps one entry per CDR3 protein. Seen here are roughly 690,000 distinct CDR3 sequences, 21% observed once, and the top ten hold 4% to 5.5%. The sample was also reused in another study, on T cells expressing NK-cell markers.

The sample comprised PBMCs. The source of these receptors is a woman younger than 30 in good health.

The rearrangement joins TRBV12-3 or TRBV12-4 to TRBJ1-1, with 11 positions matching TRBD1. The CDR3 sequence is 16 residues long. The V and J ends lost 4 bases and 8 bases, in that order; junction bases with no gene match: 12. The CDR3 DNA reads TGTGCCAGCAGTTCACCCTCCCGGACAGGGGGCAAAGAAGCTTTCTTT. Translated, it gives CASSSPSRTGGKEAFF.

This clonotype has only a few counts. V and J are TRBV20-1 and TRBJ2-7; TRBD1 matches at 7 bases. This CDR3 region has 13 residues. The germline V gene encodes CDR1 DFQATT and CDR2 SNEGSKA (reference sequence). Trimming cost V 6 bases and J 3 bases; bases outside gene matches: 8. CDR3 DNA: TGCAGTGCCACCGTCCGGGACAGCTACGAGCAGTACTTC. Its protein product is CSATVRDSYEQYF.

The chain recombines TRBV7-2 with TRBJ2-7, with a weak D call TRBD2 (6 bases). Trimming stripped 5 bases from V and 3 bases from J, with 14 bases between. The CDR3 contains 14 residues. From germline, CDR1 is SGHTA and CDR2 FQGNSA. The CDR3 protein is CASSPWAGSYEQYF. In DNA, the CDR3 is TGTGCCAGCAGCCCGTGGGCGGGGAGCTACGAGCAGTACTTC.

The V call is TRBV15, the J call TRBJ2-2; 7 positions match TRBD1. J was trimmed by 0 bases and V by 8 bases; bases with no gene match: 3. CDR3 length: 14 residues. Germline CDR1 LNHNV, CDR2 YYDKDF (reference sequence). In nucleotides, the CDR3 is TGTGCCACCTCCGGACAGGCGAACACCGGGGAGCTGTTTTTT. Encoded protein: CATSGQANTGELFF.

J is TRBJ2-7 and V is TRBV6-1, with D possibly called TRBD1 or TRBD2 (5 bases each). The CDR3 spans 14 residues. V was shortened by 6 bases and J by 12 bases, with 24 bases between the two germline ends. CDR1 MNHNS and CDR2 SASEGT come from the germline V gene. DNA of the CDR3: TGTGCCAGCAGGCCGCGGTTGAGGGGCGGCCACGGGTACTTC. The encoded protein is CASRPRLRGGHGYF.

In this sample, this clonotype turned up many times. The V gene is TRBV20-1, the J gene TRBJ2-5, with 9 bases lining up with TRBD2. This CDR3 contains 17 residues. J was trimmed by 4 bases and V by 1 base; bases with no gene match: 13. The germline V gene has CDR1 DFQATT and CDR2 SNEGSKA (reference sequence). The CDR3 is CSARGGGRLAARETQYF. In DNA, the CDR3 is TGCAGTGCTAGAGGTGGGGGAAGACTAGCGGCAAGAGAGACCCAGTACTTC.

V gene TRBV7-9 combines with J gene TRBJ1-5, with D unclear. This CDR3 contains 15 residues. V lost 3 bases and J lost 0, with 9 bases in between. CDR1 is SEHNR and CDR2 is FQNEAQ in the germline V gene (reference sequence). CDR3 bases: TGTGCCAGCAGCTTTAGTGGCGGTAGCAATCAGCCCCAGCATTTT. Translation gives CASSFSGGSNQPQHF.

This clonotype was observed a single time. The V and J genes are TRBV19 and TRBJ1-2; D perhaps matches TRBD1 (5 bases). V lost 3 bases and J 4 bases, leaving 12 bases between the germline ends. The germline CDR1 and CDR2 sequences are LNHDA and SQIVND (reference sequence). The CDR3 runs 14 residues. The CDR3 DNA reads TGTGCCAGTAGTATCCAAGGGGCCGGCTATGGCTACACCTTC. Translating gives CASSIQGAGYGYTF.

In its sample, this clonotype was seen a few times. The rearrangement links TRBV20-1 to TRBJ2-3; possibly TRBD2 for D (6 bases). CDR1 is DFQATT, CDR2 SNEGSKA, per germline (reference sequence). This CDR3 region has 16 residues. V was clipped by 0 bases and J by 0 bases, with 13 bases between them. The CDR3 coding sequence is TGCAGTGCTAGAGATTTGTCGGGAGTTAGCACAGATACGCAGTATTTT. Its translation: CSARDLSGVSTDTQYF.

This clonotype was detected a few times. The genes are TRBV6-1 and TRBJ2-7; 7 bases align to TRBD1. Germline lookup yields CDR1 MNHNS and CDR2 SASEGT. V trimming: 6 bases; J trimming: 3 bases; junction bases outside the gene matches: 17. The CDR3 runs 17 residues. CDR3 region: CASSTPPYRDRNYEQYF. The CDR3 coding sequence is TGTGCCAGCAGCACCCCTCCCTACCGGGACAGAAACTACGAGCAGTACTTC.

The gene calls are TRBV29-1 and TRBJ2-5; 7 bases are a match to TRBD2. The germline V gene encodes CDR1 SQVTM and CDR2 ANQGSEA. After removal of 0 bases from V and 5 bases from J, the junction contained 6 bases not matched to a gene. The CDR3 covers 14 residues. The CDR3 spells CSVEDLRGGETQYF. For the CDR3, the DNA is TGCAGCGTTGAAGATCTGCGGGGAGGGGAGACCCAGTACTTC.

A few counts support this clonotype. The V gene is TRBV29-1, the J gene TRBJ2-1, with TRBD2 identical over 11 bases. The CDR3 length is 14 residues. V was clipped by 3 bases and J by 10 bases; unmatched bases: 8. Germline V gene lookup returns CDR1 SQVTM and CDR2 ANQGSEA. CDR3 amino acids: CSVDGLAGGREQFF. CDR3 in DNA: TGCAGCGTTGATGGTCTAGCGGGAGGTAGGGAGCAGTTCTTC.

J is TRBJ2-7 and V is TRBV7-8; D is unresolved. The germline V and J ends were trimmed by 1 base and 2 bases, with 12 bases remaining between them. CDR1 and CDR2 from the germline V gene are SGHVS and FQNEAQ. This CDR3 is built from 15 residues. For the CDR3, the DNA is TGTGCCAGCAGCTTAGACCTTGCAGCAACCTACGAGCAGTACTTC. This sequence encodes CASSLDLAATYEQYF.

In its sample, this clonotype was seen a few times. CDR3 in DNA: TGTGCCAGCAGTTCCCCTGGACGGGCGAACACTGAAGCTTTCTTT. Protein product: CASSSPGRANTEAFF. V is TRBV6-5 and J is TRBJ1-1; D remains unclear. V gave up 4 bases and J gave up 1 base, with 13 bases separating them. Looked up from germline, CDR1 is MNHEY and CDR2 is SVGAGI. This CDR3 contains 15 residues.